This TCR beta chain was sequenced in a study of blood T cell repertoires in COVID-19. Original methodology: Reference gene primer amplification gave estimated nucleated cell counts. The repertoire was sequenced with immunoSEQ multiplex PCR; TCRdb's copy has only in-frame clones and lacks some. From that table come the V and J calls and clone size; the DNA was used to work out D and trimming. The sample consists of about 60,000 clones, approximately 80% of them appearing once. Unmatched junction bases numbered 6, after V lost 1 base and J lost 0 bases. Germline V gives CDR1 LNHNV, CDR2 YYDKDF (reference sequence). This CDR3 comprises 17 residues.

Sequenced material: PBMCs or T cells enriched from blood (not recorded which). V is TRBV15 and J is TRBJ2-1, with TRBD2 matching 7 bases. This sequence was found in a woman in her thirties or forties with acute COVID-19. This chain's CDR3 is CATSRGASSGSYNEQFF. DNA for the CDR3: TGTGCCACCAGCAGAGGCGCATCTAGCGGCTCCTACAATGAGCAGTTCTTC.